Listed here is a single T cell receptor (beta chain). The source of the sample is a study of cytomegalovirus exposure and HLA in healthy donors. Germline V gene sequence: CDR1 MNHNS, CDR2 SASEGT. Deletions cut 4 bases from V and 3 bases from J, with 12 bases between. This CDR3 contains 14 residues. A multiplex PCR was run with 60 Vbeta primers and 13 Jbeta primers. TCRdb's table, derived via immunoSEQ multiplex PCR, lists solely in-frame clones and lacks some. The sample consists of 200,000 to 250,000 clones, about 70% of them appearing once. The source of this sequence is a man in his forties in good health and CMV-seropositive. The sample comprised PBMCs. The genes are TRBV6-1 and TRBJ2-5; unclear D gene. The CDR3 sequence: CASSVGTAKETQYF. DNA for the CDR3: TGTGCCAGCAGTGTAGGTACAGCCAAAGAGACCCAGTACTTC.